One and the same sample provided the 18 T cell receptor beta chains below, sequenced in a study of blood T cell repertoires in COVID-19 (dated by TCRdb to about 2020). Library method: the immunoSEQ multiplex PCR assay. This immuneACCESS table, as held by TCRdb, lists in-frame sequences with V and J called but not all clones. Of the missing ones, under half trace to an unresolved V gene in checked studies; the others have no known cause. The sample yields about 480,000 clones; 88% were counted once. The top ten hold approximately 12% of the sample. The sample comprised peripheral blood. These receptors originate from a woman aged 45 to 65 with COVID-19, enrolled during active disease.

The chain has TRBV14 and TRBJ1-1, with 7 bases matching TRBD1. Germline assignment: CDR1 SGHDN and CDR2 FVKESK. This CDR3 has 13 amino acids. Unmatched junction bases numbered 7, after V lost 4 bases and J lost 8 bases. DNA for the CDR3: TGTGCCAGCAGCCCACCCGACAGGGTAGAAGCTTTCTTT. As protein: CASSPPDRVEAFF.

The chain carries TRBV30 and TRBJ2-7, with D tentatively TRBD1 (6 bases). Germline loops: CDR1 GTSNPN, CDR2 SVGIG (reference sequence). Trimming took off 4 bases at V and 2 bases at J, with 21 bases between the two ends. The CDR3 is 16 residues long. In nucleotides, the CDR3 is TGTGCCTGGACTCCGATTGCCTGGCAGGGGCCCTACGAGCAGTACTTC. It yields the protein CAWTPIAWQGPYEQYF.

The chain couples TRBV5-6 to TRBJ1-2; 10 nucleotides agree with TRBD1. The CDR3 totals 15 residues. The junction had 5 bases not matched to a gene; V was cut back by 4 bases and J by 2 bases. From germline, CDR1 is SGHDT and CDR2 YYEEEE. CDR3 bases: TGTGCCAGCAGCCAGACAGGGGGCGAGAACTATGGCTACACCTTC. Protein sequence: CASSQTGGENYGYTF.

This clone was counted a single time. The chain is built from TRBV3-1 (or the pseudogene TRBV3-2) and TRBJ2-1; D remains ambiguous. The CDR3 runs to 14 residues. Per the germline V gene, CDR1 is LGHDT and CDR2 is YNNKEL (reference sequence). Trimming stripped 3 bases from V and 8 bases from J, with 14 bases between. CDR3 bases: TGTGCCAGCAGCCACCCAACCCTCACGGATGAGCAGTTCTTC. It codes for CASSHPTLTDEQFF.

The V call is TRBV2, the J call TRBJ1-5; D remains ambiguous. The CDR3 contains 13 residues. From germline, CDR1 is SNHLY and CDR2 FYNNEI. V was trimmed by 6 bases and J by 5 bases, leaving 11 bases between them. The CDR3 reads CASSDGLYQPQHF. The CDR3 DNA reads as TGTGCCAGCAGCGACGGACTGTATCAGCCCCAGCATTTT.

This CDR3 is CASSLHRAWELFF. The CDR3 nucleotides read TGTGCCAGCAGTCTACACAGGGCTTGGGAGCTGTTTTTT. The J gene is TRBJ2-2, the V gene TRBV2, with D perhaps matching TRBD1 (6 bases). Germline CDR1 reads SNHLY; CDR2 reads FYNNEI. CDR3 size: 13 residues. Trimming left V 5 bases short and J 9 bases short, with 13 bases between.

The gene calls are TRBV6-5 and TRBJ2-7, with 8 bases lining up with TRBD1. The CDR3 spans 14 residues. Trimming removed 8 bases from V and 4 bases from J; junction bases left unmatched: 10. Germline V gene data show CDR1 as MNHEY and CDR2 as SVGAGI. The CDR3 DNA reads as TGTGCCAGCGCCGCCAGGACAGGGCGGTACGAGCAGTACTTC. Translated, it gives CASAARTGRYEQYF.

This clone turned up a few times. The chain links TRBV19 to TRBJ1-6; D remains unclear. Per the germline V gene, CDR1 is LNHDA and CDR2 is SQIVND (reference sequence). The CDR3 has 16 amino acids. V lost 5 bases and J 2 bases, leaving 13 bases between the germline ends. The CDR3 DNA reads TGTGCCAGTAGTGGCAGGTCCGACCCCTATAATTCACCCCTCCACTTT. Protein sequence: CASSGRSDPYNSPLHF. Full variable domain (missing parts from reference TRBV19 and TRBJ1-6): DGGITQSPKYLFRKEGQNVTLSCEQNLNHDAMYWYRQDPGQGLRLIYYSQIVNDFQKGDIAEGYSVSREKKESFPLTVTSAQKNPTAFYLCASSGRSDPYNSPLHFGNGTRLTVT.

The rearrangement joins TRBV3-1 (or the pseudogene TRBV3-2) to TRBJ2-1; 12 nucleotides align to TRBD2. Germline V gene sequence: CDR1 LGHDT, CDR2 YNNKEL (reference sequence). There are 15 residues in the CDR3. V trimming: 3 bases; J trimming: 5 bases; junction bases outside the gene matches: 2. The CDR3 DNA reads as TGTGCCAGCAGCCATAGGACTAGCGGGGACAATGAGCAGTTCTTC. This sequence encodes CASSHRTSGDNEQFF.

V is TRBV7-2 and J is TRBJ2-3; 7 nucleotides match TRBD2. With 8 bases clipped from V and 1 base from J, the junction kept 9 bases outside the gene matches. CDR1 and CDR2 (germline): SGHTA, FQGNSA. This CDR3 spans 15 amino acids. The DNA of the CDR3 is TGTGCCAGCCAACTAAACAGCGGGGGCACAGATACGCAGTATTTT. It translates to CASQLNSGGTDTQYF. Looking up the rest from reference TRBV7-2 and TRBJ2-3 gives the full variable domain: GAGVSQSPSNKVTEKGKDVELRCDPISGHTALYWYRQSLGQGLEFLIYFQGNSAPDKSGLPSDRFSAERTGGSVSTLTIQRTQQEDSAVYLCASQLNSGGTDTQYFGPGTRLTVL.

A note on this clone: The sample contains more than one DNA sequence encoding this CDR3. V and J are TRBV19 and TRBJ2-2; the match to TRBD2 covers 9 bases. Looked up from germline, CDR1 is LNHDA and CDR2 is SQIVND (reference sequence). V gave up 2 bases and J gave up 5 bases; unmatched junction bases: 3. CDR3 length: 15 amino acids. CDR3 sequence reads: CASSISSGGTGELFF. The CDR3 nucleotides read TGTGCCAGTAGTATATCCAGCGGGGGGACCGGGGAGCTGTTTTTT.

This chain uses TRBV28 with TRBJ2-4, with a weak D call TRBD2 (5 bases). The germline gives CDR1 MDHEN, CDR2 SYDVKM. Trimming pared 8 bases from V and 4 bases from J, leaving 12 bases between. The CDR3 totals 13 residues. Here the CDR3 DNA reads TGTGCCAGCGGAGGAGGTGGAAAAAACATTCAGTACTTC. Protein sequence: CASGGGGKNIQYF.

V usage is TRBV7-9 and J usage is TRBJ1-3; TRBD1 matches at 7 bases. Per the germline V gene, CDR1 is SEHNR and CDR2 is FQNEAQ (reference sequence). This CDR3 has 16 amino acids. The V gene end was trimmed by 3 bases and the J gene end by 0 bases; junction bases not matched to a gene: 5. The CDR3 sequence: CASSLGTVNSGNTIYF. The CDR3 DNA reads TGTGCCAGCAGCTTGGGGACAGTCAACTCTGGAAACACCATATATTTT.

CDR3 in DNA: TGTGCCACCAGCAGAGACCTCCCGGGACAGAGTTACTCCTACGAGCAGTACTTC. Amino acid sequence: CATSRDLPGQSYSYEQYF. The chain is built from TRBV15 and TRBJ2-7; 7 positions agree with TRBD1. This CDR3 comprises 18 residues. Germline V gene lookup returns CDR1 LNHNV and CDR2 YYDKDF (reference sequence). V lost 0 bases to trimming and J lost 0 bases; unmatched junction nucleotides: 11.

The V and J genes are TRBV6-6 and TRBJ2-1, with 9 bases identical to TRBD1. V dropped 4 bases and J dropped 7; count of bases not matched to a gene: 2. CDR1 is MNHNY, CDR2 SVGAGI, per germline (reference sequence). CDR3 size: 13 residues. The CDR3 sequence: CASSWGTGNEQFF. For the CDR3, the DNA is TGTGCCAGCAGTTGGGGGACAGGGAATGAGCAGTTCTTC.

The chain is built from TRBV25-1 and TRBJ2-1; D gene unclear. V lost 3 bases and J lost 1, with 10 bases in between. The germline V gene encodes CDR1 MGHDK and CDR2 SYGVNS. The CDR3 length is 15 residues. This CDR3 reads CASSDYLGSYNEQFF. CDR3 coding DNA: TGTGCCAGCAGTGACTATCTAGGATCCTACAATGAGCAGTTCTTC. The whole variable domain, filled in from reference TRBV25-1 and TRBJ2-1, reads EADIYQTPRYLVIGTGKKITLECSQTMGHDKMYWYQQDPGMELHLIHYSYGVNSTEKGDLSSESTVSRIRTEHFPLTLESARPSHTSQYLCASSDYLGSYNEQFFGPGTRLTVL.

J is TRBJ2-7 and V is TRBV5-1; D ambiguous. From germline, CDR1 is SGHRS and CDR2 YFSETQ. V lost 0 bases to trimming and J lost 6 bases, with 10 bases between them. The CDR3 spans 13 residues. CDR3 nucleotides: TGCGCCAGCAGCTTGGCACTTACCGGCGAGCAGTACTTC. Translated: CASSLALTGEQYF.

V gene TRBV27 combines with J gene TRBJ2-5; D is possibly TRBD2 (6 bases). The germline V gene encodes CDR1 MNHEY and CDR2 SMNVEV (reference sequence). The CDR3 spans 16 residues. V was pared by 5 bases and J by 5 bases, with 21 bases between. Here the CDR3 reads CASSRRDSLMGETQYF. In DNA form, the CDR3 reads TGTGCCAGCAGTAGACGGGACTCGCTAATGGGGGAGACCCAGTACTTC.